This entry lists 20 T cell receptor beta chains sequenced from one sample in a study of OX40 agonist ivuxolimab in advanced cancers. Sequencing used immunoSEQ multiplex PCR; TCRdb keeps in-frame clones, though not all of them. The table includes around 76,000 clones, roughly nine tenths detected once. Source: CD4+ or CD8+ T cells sorted from blood, taken in a trial of the OX40 agonist ivuxolimab. The source is an adult with an advanced solid tumor such as melanoma, head and neck, liver or kidney cancer.

The chain joins TRBV7-3 to TRBJ2-3, with 9 bases that match TRBD1. This CDR3 is built from 15 residues. Germline V gives CDR1 SGHTA, CDR2 FQGTGA. The V and J ends lost 5 bases and 2 bases, in that order; junction bases with no gene match: 5. CDR3 nucleotide sequence: TGTGCCAGCAGCCTGGGACAGGGAATCACAGATACGCAGTATTTT. Residues: CASSLGQGITDTQYF. Looking up the rest from reference TRBV7-3 and TRBJ2-3 gives the full variable domain: GAGVSQTPSNKVTEKGKYVELRCDPISGHTALYWYRQSLGQGPEFLIYFQGTGAADDSGLPNDRFFAVRPEGSVSTLKIQRTERGDSAVYLCASSLGQGITDTQYFGPGTRLTVL.

The chain combines TRBV2 with TRBJ2-2; 7 bases fit TRBD1. The germline gives CDR1 SNHLY, CDR2 FYNNEI. This CDR3 is 15 amino acids long. V lost 7 bases to trimming and J lost 2 bases; unmatched junction nucleotides: 7. The CDR3 nucleotides read TGTGCCAGCACCCGGGACAGATTTAACACCGGGGAGCTGTTTTTT. Translating gives CASTRDRFNTGELFF. Together with reference TRBV2 and TRBJ2-2, the CDR3 gives the full variable domain: EPEVTQTPSHQVTQMGQEVILRCVPISNHLYFYWYRQILGQKVEFLVSFYNNEISEKSEIFDDQFSVERPDGSNFTLKIRSTKLEDSAMYFCASTRDRFNTGELFFGEGSRLTVL.

CDR3 coding DNA: TGTGCCAGCAGGGCTCGGCGGTCGTCCTACAATGAGCAGTTCTTC. Its protein is CASRARRSSYNEQFF. V is TRBV6-5 and J is TRBJ2-1, with D uncertain. This CDR3 is built from 15 residues. The germline V and J ends were trimmed by 6 bases and 1 base, with 13 bases remaining between them. Germline CDR1 reads MNHEY; CDR2 reads SVGAGI.

The rearrangement links TRBV4-2 to TRBJ2-3, with 10 bases fitting TRBD2. The CDR3 length is 18 residues. Trimming removed 0 bases from V and 5 bases from J; junction bases left unmatched: 11. Germline-derived CDR1 and CDR2 are LGHNA and YNFKEQ. The CDR3 DNA follows: TGTGCCAGCAGCCAAGATGGGCCAGCGGGAGGGAATTTAGATACGCAGTATTTT. Residues: CASSQDGPAGGNLDTQYF.

The CDR3, as DNA: TGTGCCAGCAGTTACTCGCGGGACAGCACTGAAGCTTTCTTT. It encodes CASSYSRDSTEAFF. The V and J genes are TRBV6-6 and TRBJ1-1; the match to TRBD1 covers 7 bases. The trim removed 0 bases at V and 4 bases at J, leaving 2 bases unmatched. CDR1 and CDR2 (germline): MNHNY, SVGAGI (reference sequence). The CDR3 spans 14 residues.

The chain has TRBV30 and TRBJ2-5, with TRBD2 as a possible D gene (6 bases). The germline V gene has CDR1 GTSNPN and CDR2 SVGIG (reference sequence). Trimming pared 7 bases from V and 4 bases from J, leaving 16 bases between. The CDR3 extends over 13 amino acids. CDR3 loop: CASQEGTIETQYF. DNA for the CDR3: TGTGCCTCCCAGGAGGGGACGATAGAGACCCAGTACTTC.

This CDR3 is CAISVAGGYQPQHF. For the CDR3, the DNA is TGTGCCATCAGTGTAGCAGGGGGCTATCAGCCCCAGCATTTT. This chain uses TRBV10-3 with TRBJ1-5; 8 nucleotides match TRBD1. Germline assignment: CDR1 ENHRY and CDR2 SYGVKD. The CDR3 loop spans 14 amino acids. The junction had 4 bases not matched to a gene; V was cut back by 4 bases and J by 5 bases.

The CDR3 DNA is TGTGCCAGCAGCGTAGAAGCGGGAGTGGTCACAGATACGCAGTATTTT. Protein sequence: CASSVEAGVVTDTQYF. The chain combines TRBV9 with TRBJ2-3, with TRBD2 matching over 8 bases. With V trimmed by 0 bases and J by 2 bases, 5 bases remained unmatched. The germline V gene encodes CDR1 SGDLS and CDR2 YYNGEE. The CDR3 totals 16 residues.

The chain couples TRBV7-2 to TRBJ2-1; 10 nucleotides match TRBD2. This CDR3 is 18 amino acids long. The germline gives CDR1 SGHTA, CDR2 FQGNSA. Trimming removed 2 bases from V and 3 bases from J; junction bases left unmatched: 10. This CDR3 reads CASSLLAKLAGFYNEQFF. CDR3 DNA sequence: TGTGCCAGCAGCTTACTGGCAAAACTAGCGGGATTCTACAATGAGCAGTTCTTC.

The rearrangement uses TRBV28 and TRBJ1-5; D might be TRBD1 (6 bases). The CDR3 runs 15 residues. Germline V CDR1 and CDR2: MDHEN, SYDVKM. Trimming stripped 8 bases from V and 6 bases from J, with 20 bases between. CDR3 in DNA: TGTGCCAGCTCAAATACAGGGTATGTTCCTCAGCCCCAGCATTTT. Protein: CASSNTGYVPQPQHF.

The J gene is TRBJ1-1, the V gene TRBV30, with a tentative D call TRBD1 (5 bases). V lost 0 bases to trimming and J lost 6 bases, with 11 bases between them. The CDR3 is 13 residues long. The germline CDR1 and CDR2 sequences are GTSNPN and SVGIG (reference sequence). This CDR3 reads CAWSVLGQPEAFF. In DNA, the CDR3 is TGTGCCTGGAGTGTACTAGGACAACCTGAAGCTTTCTTT.

This clone was counted once. The genes are TRBV19 and TRBJ2-2; 9 bases match TRBD1. Trimming at V came to 5 bases and at J to 4 bases, leaving 5 bases not matched to a gene. This CDR3 is built from 15 residues. The germline V gene encodes CDR1 LNHDA and CDR2 SQIVND (reference sequence). CDR3 protein: CASSPGTGFTGELFF. CDR3 nucleotide sequence: TGTGCCAGTAGTCCCGGGACAGGGTTCACCGGGGAGCTGTTTTTT.

The V gene is TRBV5-4, the J gene TRBJ1-1; TRBD1 matches 7 bases. The germline CDR1 and CDR2 sequences are SGHNT and YYREEE (reference sequence). Germline trimming cut 7 bases from V and 4 bases from J; bases unmatched to any gene: 4. CDR3 length: 12 residues. CDR3 DNA sequence: TGTGCCAGCGGGAGGGGGCGCACTGAAGCTTTCTTT. Its protein is CASGRGRTEAFF.

CDR3 sequence reads: CASTRQGFGSNTGELFF. The CDR3 nucleotides are TGTGCCAGCACTCGACAGGGGTTTGGGTCGAACACCGGGGAGCTGTTTTTT. V is TRBV19 and J is TRBJ2-2, with 8 bases lining up with TRBD1. Germline CDR1 is LNHDA and CDR2 is SQIVND (reference sequence). V lost 9 bases to trimming and J lost 0 bases; unmatched junction nucleotides: 12. The CDR3 totals 17 residues.

The V gene is TRBV5-1, the J gene TRBJ2-3, with TRBD1 matching over 8 bases. Germline values: CDR1 SGHRS, CDR2 YFSETQ. V shed 0 bases and J 3 bases; nucleotides not matched to a gene: 3. The CDR3 covers 15 residues. CDR3 sequence: CASSLDGQGTDTQYF. CDR3 bases: TGCGCCAGCAGCTTGGACGGACAGGGTACAGATACGCAGTATTTT.

This clone was observed a single time. The chain combines TRBV7-9 with TRBJ2-5; 7 bases line up with TRBD2. The J call could be wrong; TRBJ2-7 is a better fit for the DNA end. The CDR3 contains 14 residues. Germline lookup yields CDR1 SEHNR and CDR2 FQNEAQ (reference sequence). The CDR3 region has the DNA TGTGCCAGCAGCCATAGCGGGCGAACCTACGAGCAGTACTTC. Protein sequence: CASSHSGRTYEQYF.

The chain carries TRBV4-1 and TRBJ1-1; D gene unclear. The CDR3 length is 15 residues. V lost 4 bases, J lost 1 base, and 13 bases lay in between. CDR1 and CDR2 from the germline V gene are MGHRA and YSYEKL. CDR3 in amino acids: CASSLAKGSNTEAFF. The CDR3 nucleotides read TGCGCCAGCAGCCTCGCCAAGGGCTCGAACACTGAAGCTTTCTTT.

This clone occurred a few times. The chain carries TRBV30 and TRBJ2-7; 8 bases map to TRBD1. Unmatched junction bases numbered 8, after V lost 0 bases and J lost 1 base. The CDR3 is 16 residues long. Germline loops: CDR1 GTSNPN, CDR2 SVGIG (reference sequence). CDR3 sequence: CAWSVIGQGASYEQYF. The CDR3, as DNA: TGTGCCTGGAGTGTGATAGGGCAGGGGGCTTCCTACGAGCAGTACTTC.

The chain employs TRBV7-3 and TRBJ1-2; D remains ambiguous. The ends were cut back, 2 bases at V and 1 base at J, with 5 bases in the middle. Germline CDR1 is SGHTA and CDR2 is FQGTGA. The CDR3 consists of 13 residues. The DNA of the CDR3 is TGTGCCAGCAGCTTAGGTGGTAACTATGGCTACACCTTC. It specifies CASSLGGNYGYTF.

V usage is TRBV9 and J usage is TRBJ1-1, with TRBD1 identical over 7 bases. CDR3 length: 14 residues. Germline V gene data show CDR1 as SGDLS and CDR2 as YYNGEE. Trimming cost V 0 bases and J 11 bases; bases outside gene matches: 10. CDR3 sequence: CASSVGQGGFAAFF. The DNA for the CDR3 is TGTGCCAGCAGCGTAGGTCAGGGGGGTTTTGCCGCTTTCTTT.